The sequence of this T cell receptor (beta chain) was determined in a study of T cells in Graves' hyperthyroidism and ophthalmopathy. Germline values: CDR1 DFQATT, CDR2 SNEGSKA (reference sequence). This CDR3 is 12 amino acids long. V was shortened by 0 bases and J by 4 bases, with 6 bases between the two germline ends. Patients were excluded for uncontrolled infection, other autoimmune disease, pregnancy or lactation. Used for diagnoses were clinical symptoms, serum thyroxine and TRAb, thyroid ultrasound and orbital computed tomography. Isolation of PBMCs was performed on around 9.8 ml fresh peripheral blood. This clonotype was seen at least ten times. Amplified TCR beta CDR3 regions derived from RNA transcripts. The HTBI set primed first-round TCR CDR3 RT-PCR. TCRdb recomputed calls from the multiplex PCR reads with MiXCR, one row per CDR3 protein. The sample carries over 250,000 distinct CDR3 sequences, about 13% recorded once.

The rearrangement uses TRBV20-1 and TRBJ2-5; D may be TRBD2 (5 bases). Sequencing was performed on blood. This receptor was identified in a woman between 40 and 50 years old with Graves' ophthalmopathy. DNA of the CDR3: TGCAGTGCTAGAGAGGGAGCAGAGACCCAGTACTTC. This sequence encodes CSAREGAETQYF.